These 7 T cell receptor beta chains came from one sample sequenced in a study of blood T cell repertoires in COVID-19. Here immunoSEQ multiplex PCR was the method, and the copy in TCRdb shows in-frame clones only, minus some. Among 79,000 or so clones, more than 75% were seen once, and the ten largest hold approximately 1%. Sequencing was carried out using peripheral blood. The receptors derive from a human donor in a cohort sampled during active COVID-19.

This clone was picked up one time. CDR3 sequence: CATTPGGADTEAFF. The DNA for the CDR3 is TGTGCCACCACTCCAGGGGGCGCGGACACTGAAGCTTTCTTT. This chain links TRBV19 with TRBJ1-1; TRBD1 matches at 8 bases. The CDR3 totals 14 residues. V was clipped by 10 bases and J by 3 bases; unmatched bases: 10. Germline lookup yields CDR1 LNHDA and CDR2 SQIVND (reference sequence).

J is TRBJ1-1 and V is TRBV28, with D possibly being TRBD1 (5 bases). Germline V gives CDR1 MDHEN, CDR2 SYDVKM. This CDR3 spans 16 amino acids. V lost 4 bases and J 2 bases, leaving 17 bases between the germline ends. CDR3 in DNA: TGTGCCAGCAGTTCCTATCTGACAGACATTAACACTGAAGCTTTCTTT. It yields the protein CASSSYLTDINTEAFF.

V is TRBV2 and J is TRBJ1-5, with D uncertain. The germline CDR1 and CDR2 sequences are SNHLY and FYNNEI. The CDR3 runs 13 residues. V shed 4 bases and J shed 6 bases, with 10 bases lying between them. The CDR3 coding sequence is TGTGCCAGCAGTGGTTCGGGGTCTCAGCCCCAGCATTTT. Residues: CASSGSGSQPQHF.

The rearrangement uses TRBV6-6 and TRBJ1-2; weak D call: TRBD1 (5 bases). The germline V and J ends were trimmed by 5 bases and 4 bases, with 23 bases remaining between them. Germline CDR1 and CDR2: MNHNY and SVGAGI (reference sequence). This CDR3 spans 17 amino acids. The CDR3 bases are TGTGCCAGCAGTCTCCAACAGGAGCCTCTTGGGGTCTATGGCTACACCTTC. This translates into CASSLQQEPLGVYGYTF.

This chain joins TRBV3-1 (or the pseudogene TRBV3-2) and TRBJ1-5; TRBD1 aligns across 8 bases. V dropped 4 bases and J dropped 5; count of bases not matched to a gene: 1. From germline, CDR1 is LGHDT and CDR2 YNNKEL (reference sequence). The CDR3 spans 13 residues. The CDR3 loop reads CASSPDRDQPQHF. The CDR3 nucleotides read TGTGCCAGCAGCCCGGACAGGGATCAGCCCCAGCATTTT.

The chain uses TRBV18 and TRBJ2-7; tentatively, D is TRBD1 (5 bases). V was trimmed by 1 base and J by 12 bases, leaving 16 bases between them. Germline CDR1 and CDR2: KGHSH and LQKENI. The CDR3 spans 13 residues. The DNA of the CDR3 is TGTGCCAGCTCACCACAAGGGGCCGAGAGACCGTACTTC. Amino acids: CASSPQGAERPYF.

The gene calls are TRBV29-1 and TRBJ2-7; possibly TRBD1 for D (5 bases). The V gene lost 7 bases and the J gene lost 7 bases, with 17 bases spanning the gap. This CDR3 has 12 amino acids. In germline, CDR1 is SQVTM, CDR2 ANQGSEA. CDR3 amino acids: CSGLDGPGEQYF. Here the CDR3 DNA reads TGCAGCGGTTTGGACGGCCCAGGGGAGCAGTACTTC.